This record covers a single TCR beta chain. CDR3 size: 12 residues. V shed 6 bases and J shed 8 bases, with 11 bases lying between them. Germline V gene data show CDR1 as MNHEY and CDR2 as SMNVEV (reference sequence). The data originate from a study of blood T cell repertoires in COVID-19. Study information: Researchers got acute and convalescent COVID-19 samples from the United States, Italy and Spain.

The repertoire was sequenced with immunoSEQ multiplex PCR; TCRdb's copy has only in-frame clones and lacks some. The sample consists of about 100,000 clones, about 86% of them appearing once. Sequencing was performed on peripheral blood. The TCR originated in an elderly man with acute or convalescent COVID-19. The rearrangement joins TRBV27 to TRBJ2-1; perhaps TRBD1 as D (6 bases). This chain's CDR3 is CASSHRVDEQFF. As DNA, the CDR3 is TGTGCCAGCAGCCACAGGGTTGATGAGCAGTTCTTC.